This T cell receptor (beta chain) was captured in a study of blood T cells in healthy people across ages. Study-wide points: Age advanced and TCR beta diversity per million T cells fell, roughly linearly. Greater diversity and more naive CD4+ cells were seen in long-lived donors than in aged donors. It was held that the diversity estimates obtained from one million T cells were underestimates.

Germline lookup yields CDR1 MDHEN and CDR2 SYDVKM. V was shortened by 3 bases and J by 12 bases, with 14 bases between the two germline ends. There are 12 residues in the CDR3. A J-beta primer mix and a sample-barcoded 5' primer were used in a second PCR of roughly 7 to 12 cycles. Researchers report that a template-switch adaptor with 12 random nucleotides tagged each cDNA molecule. MiXCR, applied by TCRdb to the 5' RACE reads, yields one record per CDR3 protein. The sample records around 2 million distinct CDR3 sequences, 35% to 50% being singletons. With respect to this clonotype: Its specificity is not known.

V gene TRBV28 combines with J gene TRBJ1-2; the D is unclear. This clonotype was obtained from a human donor in good health. Sequenced material: blood. CDR3 amino acids: CASSFQGLRHTF. CDR3 in DNA: TGTGCCAGCAGTTTCCAAGGCCTCCGACACACCTTC.